This T cell receptor (beta chain) was recovered during a study of cytomegalovirus exposure and HLA in healthy donors. The study, taken as a whole, reports: Across HLA loci, a later analysis found differing TCR association rates, with DRB1 most and HLA-C fewest. Productive rates of about 87% or about 30% were seen for most TCR beta V segments in an earlier analysis.

60 Vbeta and 13 Jbeta primers were used in PCR. How the authors handled the data: Around 12 million of 70 million to 80 million unique TCR beta chains were shared, per a later count. Some clones are missing from TCRdb's copy, which holds only in-frame ones; the method was immunoSEQ multiplex PCR. The DNA was the basis for D and trimming; V, J and clone size are from that table. This sample has under 120,000 clones, with 55% to 65% found just once. V shed 0 bases and J shed 2 bases, with 8 bases lying between them. CDR1 is SGHRS and CDR2 is YFSETQ in the germline V gene. The CDR3 consists of 14 residues. A remark on this clone: The antigen remains undetermined.

The sample was PBMCs. The sequence came from a man younger than 45 in good health and CMV-seropositive. V gene TRBV5-1 combines with J gene TRBJ2-5, with a tentative D call TRBD1 (6 bases). In DNA, the CDR3 is TGCGCCAGCAGCTTGGGGACAGTACAAGAGACCCAGTACTTC. This gives the protein CASSLGTVQETQYF. The complete variable domain, with remaining parts taken from reference TRBV5-1 and TRBJ2-5, reads KAGVTQTPRYLIKTRGQQVTLSCSPISGHRSVSWYQQTPGQGLQFLFEYFSETQRNKGNFPGRFSGRQFSNSRSEMNVSTLELGDSALYLCASSLGTVQETQYFGPGTRLLVL.